Listed below are T cell receptor beta chains from one sample, sequenced in a study of post-analysis software for immune sequencing data. TCRdb processed the PCR reads anew with MiXCR; each CDR3 protein has one entry. The sample includes some 370,000 distinct CDR3 sequences, around 37% of them seen just once. Sequenced: blood. The receptors shown here come from a girl aged 10-17 years with multiple sclerosis. The CDR3 runs from the conserved cysteine through the conserved F or W. Each record gives: V gene, D gene, clone size, J gene, CDR3 DNA, CDR3 protein. A D gene is named only where the DNA matches it firmly. Rows give clone size only sometimes, using once, few, many, or a class for an expanded clone.

>TRBV6-1|TRBD1|once|TRBJ2-1
TGTGCCAGCAGTGGATGGACAGGAGGCAATGAGCAGTTCTTC
CASSGWTGGNEQFF
>TRBV28|-|few|TRBJ2-2
TGTGCCAGCAGTTACGAGAGTACCGGGGAGCTGTTTTTT
CASSYESTGELFF
>TRBV7-2|-|few|TRBJ2-7
TGTGCCAGCAGCTTAGTAGGGGGCGGGAACTCCTACGAGCAGTACTTC
CASSLVGGGNSYEQYF
>TRBV12-3/TRBV12-4|-|-|TRBJ1-2
TGTGCCAGCAGTGAAGACAGTAACTATGGCTACACCTTC
CASSEDSNYGYTF
>TRBV4-3|-|-|TRBJ2-7
TGCGCCAGCAGCCGGGATTTCTACGAGCAGTACTTC
CASSRDFYEQYF
>TRBV10-3|-|-|TRBJ1-2
TGTGCCATCAGAGATGACCCGACCTTGGGCTACACCTTC
CAIRDDPTLGYTF
>TRBV7-9|TRBD2|-|TRBJ2-7
TGTGCCAGCAGCTTAGCCGGGAGGGGGAGCTCCTACGAGCAGTACTTC
CASSLAGRGSSYEQYF
>TRBV6-1|-|many|TRBJ1-1
TGTGCCAGCAGTCTCCAGGGGAACACTGAAGCTTTCTTT
CASSLQGNTEAFF
>TRBV10-3|TRBD2|-|TRBJ2-3
TGTGCCATCAGTGACCCGGGGGGGGGCACAGATACGCAGTATTTT
CAISDPGGGTDTQYF
>TRBV7-9|TRBD1|-|TRBJ1-2
TGTGCCAGCAGCTTAGAGTCGACAGGGGACTATGGCTACACCTTC
CASSLESTGDYGYTF
>TRBV10-2|-|-|TRBJ2-5
TGCGCCAGCACCCACGTCGCGGGGGAGACCCAGTACTTC
CASTHVAGETQYF
>TRBV20-1|TRBD2|few|TRBJ2-3
TGCAGTGCCCCAACTAGCGGGGGAAGCACAGATACGCAGTATTTT
CSAPTSGGSTDTQYF
>TRBV12-3/TRBV12-4|TRBD1|-|TRBJ2-2
TGTGCCAGCAGTTTAGACTGGACAGGGTTATCTTTCACCGGGGAGCTGTTTTTT
CASSLDWTGLSFTGELFF
>TRBV20-1|-|-|TRBJ2-3
TGCAGTGCTGGCGGGGGCTACACAGATACGCAGTATTTT
CSAGGGYTDTQYF
>TRBV29-1|-|few|TRBJ2-7
TGCAGCGTCTTAACGGCGAGGAGCTCCTACGAGCAGTACTTC
CSVLTARSSYEQYF
>TRBV7-7|-|-|TRBJ2-5
TGTGCTAGCAGCTTAGCTTTTCTAGAGACCCAGTACTTC
CASSLAFLETQYF
>TRBV25-1|-|-|TRBJ2-3
TGTGCCAGCAGTGTAAAGAGCGTGGGCTCTAGCACAGATACGCAGTATTTT
CASSVKSVGSSTDTQYF
>TRBV5-6|-|-|TRBJ1-1
TGTGCCAGCAGCAACCAGGGAAGGGGAAACACTGAAGCTTTCTTT
CASSNQGRGNTEAFF
>TRBV7-9|TRBD2|-|TRBJ2-5
TGTGCCGGCAGCTTAGCGGTACTGCGGGAGCGGACCCAGTACTTC
CAGSLAVLRERTQYF
>TRBV7-2|-|few|TRBJ2-3
TGTGCGATCCGGAGGGGCACAGATACGCAGTATTTT
CAIRRGTDTQYF
>TRBV20-1|-|few|TRBJ1-6
TGCAGTGCTAGAGTCGGACCTGCTTATAATTCACCCCTCCACTTT
CSARVGPAYNSPLHF
>TRBV7-2|-|few|TRBJ1-5
TGTGCCAGCAGCTTTCAGTATAGCAATCAGCCCCAGCATTTT
CASSFQYSNQPQHF
>TRBV4-1|TRBD2|few|TRBJ2-1
TGCGCCAGCAGCCTCCCGATAGGGAGAGGAGTGGGACTAGCGGGGTCTGGTGAGCAGTTCTTC
CASSLPIGRGVGLAGSGEQFF
>TRBV6-4|TRBD2|-|TRBJ2-1
TGTGCCAGCAGCCCCGGGAGGGGAGACTACAATGAGCAGTTCTTC
CASSPGRGDYNEQFF
>TRBV3-1|-|many|TRBJ2-1
TGTGCCAGCAGCCAAGATCTTGGAGAGCAGTTCTTC
CASSQDLGEQFF
>TRBV7-2|TRBD2|few|TRBJ2-1
TGTGCCAGCAGCTCTAGCGGGGGGCTCCGAAATGAGCAGTTCTTC
CASSSSGGLRNEQFF
>TRBV10-3|-|-|TRBJ2-2
TGTGCCATCGCAGTCCCAGGGGATCGGAACACCGGGGAGCTATTTTTT
CAIAVPGDRNTGELFF
>TRBV6-2/TRBV6-3|-|-|TRBJ2-1
TGTGCCAGCAGTTCACACGCATCCGGCTCTTACAATGAGCAGTTCTTC
CASSSHASGSYNEQFF
>TRBV29-1|-|-|TRBJ2-1
TGCAGCGCCGGCGACAGGAGCTCCTACAATGAGCAGTTCTTC
CSAGDRSSYNEQFF
>TRBV12-3/TRBV12-4|-|-|TRBJ2-4
TGTGCCAGCAGTTTAGCGGGGGCTGCCAAAAACATTCAGTACTTC
CASSLAGAAKNIQYF
>TRBV6-5|TRBD1|few|TRBJ2-7
TGTGCCAGCAGTATGACAGGGTGGAGCTCCTACGAGCAGTACTTC
CASSMTGWSSYEQYF
>TRBV27|-|few|TRBJ2-1
TGTGCCAGCCGAACGTGGAATGAGCAGTTCTTC
CASRTWNEQFF
>TRBV20-1|TRBD1|few|TRBJ2-3
TGCAGTGCTGAATACAGGGGAGATACGCAGTATTTT
CSAEYRGDTQYF
>TRBV4-1|-|few|TRBJ2-7
TGCGCCAGCAGCCAAGTTGCGGGACAACTTAACTACGAGCAGTACTTC
CASSQVAGQLNYEQYF
>TRBV5-1|-|once|TRBJ2-3
TGCGCCAGCAGCTCCAGGGAAGCAGATACGCAGTATTTT
CASSSREADTQYF
>TRBV7-3|TRBD2|few|TRBJ2-1
TGTGCCAGCAGCCCACGACTAGCGGGGGCTCGGGATGAGCAGTTCTTC
CASSPRLAGARDEQFF
>TRBV7-8|-|-|TRBJ2-5
TGTGCCAGCAGCTTAGTGGGGGTTGCCGGGACCCAGTACTTC
CASSLVGVAGTQYF